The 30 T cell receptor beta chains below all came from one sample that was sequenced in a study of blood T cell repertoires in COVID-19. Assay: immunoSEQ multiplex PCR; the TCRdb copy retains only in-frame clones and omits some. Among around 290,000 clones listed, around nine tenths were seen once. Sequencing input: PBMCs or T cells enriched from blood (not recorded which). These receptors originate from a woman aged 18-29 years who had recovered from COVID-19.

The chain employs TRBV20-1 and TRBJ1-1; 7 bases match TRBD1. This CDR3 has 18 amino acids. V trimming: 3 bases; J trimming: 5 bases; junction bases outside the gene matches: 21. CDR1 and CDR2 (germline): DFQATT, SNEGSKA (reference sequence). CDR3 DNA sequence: TGCAGTGCTAGTAGTGTCACGGTAAGGGGGCGCAGTAGAACTGAAGCTTTCTTT. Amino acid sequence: CSASSVTVRGRSRTEAFF.

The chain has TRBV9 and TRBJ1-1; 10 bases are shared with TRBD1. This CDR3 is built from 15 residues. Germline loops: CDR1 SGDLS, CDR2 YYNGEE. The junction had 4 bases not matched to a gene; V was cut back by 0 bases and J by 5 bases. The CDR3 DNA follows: TGTGCCAGCAGCGTAGGGGACAGGGGCCGGACTGAAGCTTTCTTT. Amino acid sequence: CASSVGDRGRTEAFF.

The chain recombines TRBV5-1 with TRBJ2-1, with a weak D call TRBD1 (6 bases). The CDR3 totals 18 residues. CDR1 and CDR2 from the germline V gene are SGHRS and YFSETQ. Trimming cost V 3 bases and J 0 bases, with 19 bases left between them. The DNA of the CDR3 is TGCGCCAGCAGCTCATGGGGGCCAGGGGTTGACTCCTACAATGAGCAGTTCTTC. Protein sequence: CASSSWGPGVDSYNEQFF.

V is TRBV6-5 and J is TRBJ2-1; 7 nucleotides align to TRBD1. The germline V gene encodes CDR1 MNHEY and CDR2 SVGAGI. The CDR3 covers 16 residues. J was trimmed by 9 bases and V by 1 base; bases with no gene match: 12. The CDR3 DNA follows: TGTGCCAGCAGTTACTACGGGACAGCATTCGTAGGTGAGCAGTTCTTC. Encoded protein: CASSYYGTAFVGEQFF.

The CDR3: CASSRELESNEQFF. The CDR3 nucleotides are TGCGCCAGCAGTCGAGAACTAGAATCCAATGAGCAGTTCTTC. The chain has TRBV4-3 and TRBJ2-1; D possibly corresponds to TRBD2 (5 bases). Germline CDR1 is LGHNA and CDR2 is YSLEER. Trimming cost V 6 bases and J 6 bases, with 15 bases left between them. This CDR3 is built from 14 residues.

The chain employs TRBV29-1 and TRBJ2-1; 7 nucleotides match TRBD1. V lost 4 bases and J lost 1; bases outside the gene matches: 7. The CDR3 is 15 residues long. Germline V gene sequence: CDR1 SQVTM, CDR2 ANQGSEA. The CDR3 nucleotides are TGCAGCGTTGCTTCGGCAGGGGGTTCCTACAATGAGCAGTTCTTC. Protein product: CSVASAGGSYNEQFF.

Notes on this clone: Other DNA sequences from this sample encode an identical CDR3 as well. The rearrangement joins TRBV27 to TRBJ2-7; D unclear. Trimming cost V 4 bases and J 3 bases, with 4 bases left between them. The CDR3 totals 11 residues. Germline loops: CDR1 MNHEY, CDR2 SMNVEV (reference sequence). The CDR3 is CASSSFYEQYF. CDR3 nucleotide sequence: TGTGCCAGCAGTTCCTTCTACGAGCAGTACTTC.

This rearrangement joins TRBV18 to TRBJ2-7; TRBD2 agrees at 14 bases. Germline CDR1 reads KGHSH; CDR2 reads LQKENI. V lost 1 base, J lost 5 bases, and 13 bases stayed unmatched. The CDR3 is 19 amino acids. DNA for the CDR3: TGTGCCAGCTCACCACGCGATGGGACTAGCGGGAGATCCCGCCACGAGCAGTACTTC. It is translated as CASSPRDGTSGRSRHEQYF.

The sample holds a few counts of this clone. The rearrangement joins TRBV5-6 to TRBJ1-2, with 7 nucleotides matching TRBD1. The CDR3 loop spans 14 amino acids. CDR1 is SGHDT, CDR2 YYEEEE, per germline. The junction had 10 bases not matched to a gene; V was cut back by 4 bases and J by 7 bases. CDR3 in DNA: TGTGCCAGCAGCCCACAGGGGAGGAATGGTGGCTACACCTTC. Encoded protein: CASSPQGRNGGYTF.

The CDR3 loop is CASSLARGLAGGDYEQYF. CDR3 coding DNA: TGTGCCAGCAGCTTAGCGAGGGGACTAGCGGGAGGTGACTACGAGCAGTACTTC. This chain uses TRBV7-9 with TRBJ2-7, with 15 nucleotides matching TRBD2. Trimming removed 0 bases from V and 3 bases from J; junction bases left unmatched: 6. Germline CDR1 and CDR2: SEHNR and FQNEAQ (reference sequence). The CDR3 contains 18 residues.

The CDR3 sequence: CASSLTRGAKGYTF. In DNA, the CDR3 is TGTGCCAGCAGCTTAACTAGAGGAGCTAAGGGCTACACCTTC. The chain employs TRBV11-2 and TRBJ1-2; no firm D call. Germline V gives CDR1 SGHAT, CDR2 FQNNGV. This CDR3 region has 14 residues. V was cut by 2 bases and J by 8 bases, with 15 bases left in between.

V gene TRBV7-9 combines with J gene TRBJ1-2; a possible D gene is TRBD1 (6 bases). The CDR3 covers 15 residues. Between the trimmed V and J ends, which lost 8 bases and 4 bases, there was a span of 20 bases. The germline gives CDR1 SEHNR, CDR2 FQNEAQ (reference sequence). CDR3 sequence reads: CASAPLTGPVYGYTF. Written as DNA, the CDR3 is TGTGCCAGCGCCCCCCTGACAGGCCCCGTCTATGGCTACACCTTC.

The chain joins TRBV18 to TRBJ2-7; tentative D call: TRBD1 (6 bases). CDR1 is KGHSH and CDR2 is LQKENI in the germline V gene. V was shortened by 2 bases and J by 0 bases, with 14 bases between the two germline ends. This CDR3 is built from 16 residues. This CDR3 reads CASSPYRAGYSYEQYF. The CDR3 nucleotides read TGTGCCAGCTCACCATACAGGGCGGGTTACTCCTACGAGCAGTACTTC.

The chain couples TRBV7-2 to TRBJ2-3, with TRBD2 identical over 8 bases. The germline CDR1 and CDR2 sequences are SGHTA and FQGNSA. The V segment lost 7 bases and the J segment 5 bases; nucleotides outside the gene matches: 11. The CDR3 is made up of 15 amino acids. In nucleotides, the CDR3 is TGTGCCAGCACCTTCGACGGGAGGGCGGGAGATACGCAGTATTTT. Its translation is CASTFDGRAGDTQYF.

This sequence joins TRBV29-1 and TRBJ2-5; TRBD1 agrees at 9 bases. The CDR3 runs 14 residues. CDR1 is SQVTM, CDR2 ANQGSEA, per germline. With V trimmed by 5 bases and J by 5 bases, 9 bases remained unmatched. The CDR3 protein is CSVPRTGEWETQYF. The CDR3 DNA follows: TGCAGCGTTCCACGGACAGGGGAGTGGGAGACCCAGTACTTC.

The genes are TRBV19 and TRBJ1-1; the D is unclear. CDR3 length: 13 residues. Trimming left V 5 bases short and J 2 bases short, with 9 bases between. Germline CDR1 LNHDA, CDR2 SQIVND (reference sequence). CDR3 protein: CASSSDINTEAFF. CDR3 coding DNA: TGTGCCAGTAGTTCTGACATCAACACTGAAGCTTTCTTT.

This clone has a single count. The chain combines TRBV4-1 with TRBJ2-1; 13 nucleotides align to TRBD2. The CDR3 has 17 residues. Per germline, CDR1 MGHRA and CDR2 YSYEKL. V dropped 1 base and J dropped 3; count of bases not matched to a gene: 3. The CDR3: CASSQGGLAGFYNEQFF. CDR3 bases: TGCGCCAGCAGCCAAGGGGGACTAGCGGGGTTCTACAATGAGCAGTTCTTC.

Here the CDR3 reads CASSRGLASYEQYF. CDR3 DNA: TGCGCCAGCAGCAGAGGACTAGCCTCCTACGAGCAGTACTTC. The chain recombines TRBV5-1 with TRBJ2-7; 8 positions agree with TRBD2. V lost 4 bases to trimming and J lost 0 bases; unmatched junction nucleotides: 3. Germline lookup yields CDR1 SGHRS and CDR2 YFSETQ. CDR3 length equals 14 residues.

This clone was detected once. The CDR3 region is CAWSWGDTEAFF. Here the CDR3 DNA reads TGTGCCTGGAGTTGGGGGGACACTGAAGCTTTCTTT. The V gene is TRBV30, the J gene TRBJ1-1; TRBD1 might be the D (5 bases). V was pared by 2 bases and J by 3 bases, with 7 bases between. This CDR3 is built from 12 residues. Germline CDR1 is GTSNPN and CDR2 is SVGIG (reference sequence). The variable domain in full, completed from reference TRBV30 and TRBJ1-1, reads SQTIHQWPATLVQPVGSPLSLECTVEGTSNPNLYWYRQAAGRGLQLLFYSVGIGQISSEVPQNLSASRPQDRQFILSSKKLLLSDSGFYLCAWSWGDTEAFFGQGTRLTVV.

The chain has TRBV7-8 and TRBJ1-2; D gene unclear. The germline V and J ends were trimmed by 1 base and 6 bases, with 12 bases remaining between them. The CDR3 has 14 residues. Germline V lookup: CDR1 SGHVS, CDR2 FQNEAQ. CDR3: CASSLGTRHDGYTF. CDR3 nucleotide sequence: TGTGCCAGCAGCTTAGGAACACGACATGATGGCTACACCTTC.

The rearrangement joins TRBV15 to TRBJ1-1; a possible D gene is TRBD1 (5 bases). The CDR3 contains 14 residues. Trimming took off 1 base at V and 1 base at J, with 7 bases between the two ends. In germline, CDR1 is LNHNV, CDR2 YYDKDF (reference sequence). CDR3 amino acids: CATSRARGNTEAFF. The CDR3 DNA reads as TGTGCCACCAGCAGAGCTAGGGGGAACACTGAAGCTTTCTTT.

CDR3 loop: CSVERGSGGNEQFF. The CDR3 bases are TGCAGCGTTGAGCGCGGGAGTGGCGGAAATGAGCAGTTCTTC. The chain has TRBV29-1 and TRBJ2-1; 7 bases line up with TRBD2. This CDR3 has 14 residues. Germline lookup yields CDR1 SQVTM and CDR2 ANQGSEA. Unmatched junction bases numbered 9, after V lost 3 bases and J lost 7 bases.

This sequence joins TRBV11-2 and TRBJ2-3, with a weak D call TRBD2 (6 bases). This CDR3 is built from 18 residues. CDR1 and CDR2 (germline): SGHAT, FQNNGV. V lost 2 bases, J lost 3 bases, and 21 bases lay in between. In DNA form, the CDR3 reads TGTGCCAGCAGCTTAAACCCCGCCCTGAGACTAGTTACAGATACGCAGTATTTT. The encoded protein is CASSLNPALRLVTDTQYF.

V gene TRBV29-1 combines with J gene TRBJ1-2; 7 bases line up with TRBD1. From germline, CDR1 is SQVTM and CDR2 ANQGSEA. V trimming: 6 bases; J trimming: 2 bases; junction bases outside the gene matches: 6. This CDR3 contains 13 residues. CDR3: CSVTGTENYGYTF. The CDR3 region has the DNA TGCAGCGTCACCGGGACAGAAAACTATGGCTACACCTTC.

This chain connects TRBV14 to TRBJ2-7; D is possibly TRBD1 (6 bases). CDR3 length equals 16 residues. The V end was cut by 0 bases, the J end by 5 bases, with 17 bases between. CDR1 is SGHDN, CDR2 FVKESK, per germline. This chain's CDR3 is CASSQDYEWDTDEQYF. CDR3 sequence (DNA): TGTGCCAGCAGCCAAGATTACGAATGGGACACCGACGAGCAGTACTTC.

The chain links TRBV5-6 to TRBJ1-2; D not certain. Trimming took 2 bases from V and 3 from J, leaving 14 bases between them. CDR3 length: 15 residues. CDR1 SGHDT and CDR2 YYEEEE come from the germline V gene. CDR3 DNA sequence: TGTGCCAGCAGCTTCGTGCAGCTTCGGGACTATGGCTACACCTTC. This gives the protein CASSFVQLRDYGYTF.

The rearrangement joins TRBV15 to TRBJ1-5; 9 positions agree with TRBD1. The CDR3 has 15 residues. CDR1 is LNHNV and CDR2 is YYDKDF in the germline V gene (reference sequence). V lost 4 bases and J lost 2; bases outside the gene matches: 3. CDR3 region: CATSNDRGGNQPQHF. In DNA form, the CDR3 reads TGTGCCACCAGCAACGACAGGGGGGGCAATCAGCCCCAGCATTTT.

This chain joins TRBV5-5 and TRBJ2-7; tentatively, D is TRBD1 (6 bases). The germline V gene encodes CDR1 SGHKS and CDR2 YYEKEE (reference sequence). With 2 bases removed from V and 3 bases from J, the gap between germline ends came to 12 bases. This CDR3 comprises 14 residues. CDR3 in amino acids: CASSFGDTYYEQYF. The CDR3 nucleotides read TGTGCCAGCAGCTTTGGGGACACATACTACGAGCAGTACTTC.

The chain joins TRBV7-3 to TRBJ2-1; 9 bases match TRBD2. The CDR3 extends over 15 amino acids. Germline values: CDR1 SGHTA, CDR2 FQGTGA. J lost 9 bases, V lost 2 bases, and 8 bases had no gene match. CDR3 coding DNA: TGTGCCAGCAGCTTAGGATTAGCGGGAGTCGGTGAGCAGTTCTTC. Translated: CASSLGLAGVGEQFF.

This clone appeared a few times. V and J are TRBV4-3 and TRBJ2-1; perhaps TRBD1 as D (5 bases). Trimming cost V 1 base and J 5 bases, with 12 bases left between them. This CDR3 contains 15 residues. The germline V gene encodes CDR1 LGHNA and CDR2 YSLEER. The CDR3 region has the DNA TGCGCCAGCAGCCAAGGGGGCTCCCAAGACAATGAGCAGTTCTTC. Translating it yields CASSQGGSQDNEQFF.